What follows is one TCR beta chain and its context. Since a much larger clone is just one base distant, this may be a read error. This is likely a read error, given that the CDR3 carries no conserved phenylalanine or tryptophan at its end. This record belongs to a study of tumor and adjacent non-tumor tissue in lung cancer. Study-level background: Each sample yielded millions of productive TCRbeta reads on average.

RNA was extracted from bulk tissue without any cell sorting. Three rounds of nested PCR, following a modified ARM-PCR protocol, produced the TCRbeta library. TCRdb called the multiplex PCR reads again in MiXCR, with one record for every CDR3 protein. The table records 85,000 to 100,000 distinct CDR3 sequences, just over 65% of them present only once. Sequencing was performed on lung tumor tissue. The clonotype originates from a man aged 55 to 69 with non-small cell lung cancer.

DNA for the CDR3: TGCGCCAGCAGCGACTCGGGACAGACCTACGAGCAGTACTTA. Protein: CASSDSGQTYEQYL. The chain recombines TRBV5-1 with TRBJ2-7, with 7 bases matching TRBD1. The germline V gene encodes CDR1 SGHRS and CDR2 YFSETQ. V lost 4 bases, J lost 2 bases, and 6 bases stayed unmatched. The CDR3 runs to 14 residues.